Listed below are T cell receptor beta chains from one sample, sequenced in a study of beta chain features in type 1 diabetes. The repertoire was sequenced with immunoSEQ multiplex PCR; TCRdb's copy has only in-frame clones and lacks some. This sample yields hundreds of thousands of clones, of which over 13% are seen a single time; roughly 0.04% belongs to the top ten. Specimen: naive CD4+ T cells from blood. These receptors were obtained from a man between 18 and 29 years old with type 1 diabetes. CDR3s include the opening cysteine and the closing phenylalanine or tryptophan. A D gene is named only where the DNA matches it firmly. Rows may omit the clone size; those that give it use once, few, many or a size class.

V	J	D	size	DNA	CDR3
TRBV28	TRBJ2-3	TRBD2	few	TGTGCCAGCAGTGGAGCGGGGGCCAGCACAGATACGCAGTATTTT	CASSGAGASTDTQYF
TRBV15	TRBJ1-5	TRBD1	NA	TGTGCCACCAGCAGTGACAGGGATAATCAGCCCCAGCATTTT	CATSSDRDNQPQHF
TRBV6-5	TRBJ1-1	TRBD1	few	TGTGCCAGCCAGACAGGGTTGGTCACTGAAGCTTTCTTT	CASQTGLVTEAFF
TRBV6-5	TRBJ1-6	TRBD1	NA	TGTGCCAGCAGGTCCCACGGGACAGTTAATTCACCCCTCCACTTT	CASRSHGTVNSPLHF
TRBV25-1	TRBJ2-2	TRBD1	few	TGTGCCAGCAGTGAATATGGCAGGGGGAGAACCGGGGAGCTGTTTTTT	CASSEYGRGRTGELFF
TRBV7-9	TRBJ2-7	TRBD1	few	TGTGCCAGCAGCTTATGGACAGGCGCTTCCAACTCCTACGAGCAGTACTTC	CASSLWTGASNSYEQYF
TRBV30	TRBJ1-5	TRBD1	NA	TGTGCCTGGAGTTCCAGTCGGGACAGTCGGAGCAATCAGCCCCAGCATTTT	CAWSSSRDSRSNQPQHF
TRBV30	TRBJ1-1	NA	few	TGTGCCTGGAGTTTGGCAGAAGAAGCTTTCTTT	CAWSLAEEAFF
TRBV5-1	TRBJ2-3	NA	few	TGCGCCAGCAAAGCAAGAGAGAGCACAGATACGCAGTATTTT	CASKARESTDTQYF
TRBV4-1	TRBJ2-7	TRBD1	few	TGCGCCAGCAGCCAAGACAAGGCCGGACAGGGTGAACGGCAGTACTTC	CASSQDKAGQGERQYF
TRBV28	TRBJ1-6	NA	few	TGTGCCAGCTCCCTGGGGGGCTCGGGGTCCTATAATTCACCCCTCCACTTT	CASSLGGSGSYNSPLHF
TRBV11-2	TRBJ2-6	NA	NA	TGTGCCAGCAGCCTCCCGACAGTTGGAACTGGGGCCAACGTCCTGACTTTC	CASSLPTVGTGANVLTF
TRBV5-1	TRBJ1-2	NA	few	TGCGCCAGCAGCGCTGAGGGGTCCGGGTCATGGGGCTACACCTTC	CASSAEGSGSWGYTF
TRBV14	TRBJ2-2	NA	NA	TGTGCCAGCAGCCAAGCAACCCGAGGCGGGGAGCTGTTTTTT	CASSQATRGGELFF
TRBV10-3	TRBJ2-1	TRBD1	NA	TGTGCCATCAGTGAGATAACGGGACAGTCCTACAATGAGCAGTTCTTC	CAISEITGQSYNEQFF
TRBV7-3	TRBJ2-2	NA	few	TGTGCCAGCAGCTTGCAGGGGCTGAACACCGGGGAGCTGTTTTTT	CASSLQGLNTGELFF
TRBV4-1	TRBJ2-5	NA	few	TGCGCCAGCAGCTCTGGGGTAACCCTACTGTACCAAGAGACCCAGTACTTC	CASSSGVTLLYQETQYF
TRBV30	TRBJ2-6	NA	few	TGTGCCTGGAGTCTCCTAGTGGAGGGGAGGCGCTCTGGGGCCAACGTCCTGACTTTC	CAWSLLVEGRRSGANVLTF
TRBV6-5	TRBJ2-2	NA	few	TGTGCCAGCACGGGGTACACCGGGGAGCTGTTTTTT	CASTGYTGELFF
TRBV28	TRBJ1-3	NA	many	TGTGCCAGCAGTTTTGGGACTGGAAACACCATATATTTT	CASSFGTGNTIYF
TRBV27	TRBJ1-5	TRBD1	NA	TGTGCCAGCAGTCCCCGGACAGGGGGAGTCTATCAGCCCCAGCATTTT	CASSPRTGGVYQPQHF
TRBV29-1	TRBJ1-1	NA	few	TGCAGCGTTGTCGGCGGGAAGACAGTGAACACTGAAGCTTTCTTT	CSVVGGKTVNTEAFF
TRBV30	TRBJ1-1	NA	NA	TGTGCCTGGAGTCGAAATCAGGGCACTGAAGCTTTCTTT	CAWSRNQGTEAFF
TRBV7-9	TRBJ1-4	NA	few	TGTGCCAGCAGCTTGCCGAATGAAAAACTGTTTTTT	CASSLPNEKLFF
TRBV28	TRBJ2-3	NA	few	TGTGCCAGCAGTTCCCGGGCAGATACGCAGTATTTT	CASSSRADTQYF
TRBV4-2	TRBJ2-7	NA	few	TGTGCCAGCAGCCAAGTGGGGGCGCTTGAGCAGTACTTC	CASSQVGALEQYF
TRBV10-3	TRBJ2-3	NA	few	TGTGCCATCAGGCCGGCTAGCGAGGGGGATACGCAGTATTTT	CAIRPASEGDTQYF
TRBV9	TRBJ2-6	NA	NA	TGTGCCAGCAGCGCTGGCCCCTCGGGCGGCTCTGGGGCCAACGTCCTGACTTTC	CASSAGPSGGSGANVLTF